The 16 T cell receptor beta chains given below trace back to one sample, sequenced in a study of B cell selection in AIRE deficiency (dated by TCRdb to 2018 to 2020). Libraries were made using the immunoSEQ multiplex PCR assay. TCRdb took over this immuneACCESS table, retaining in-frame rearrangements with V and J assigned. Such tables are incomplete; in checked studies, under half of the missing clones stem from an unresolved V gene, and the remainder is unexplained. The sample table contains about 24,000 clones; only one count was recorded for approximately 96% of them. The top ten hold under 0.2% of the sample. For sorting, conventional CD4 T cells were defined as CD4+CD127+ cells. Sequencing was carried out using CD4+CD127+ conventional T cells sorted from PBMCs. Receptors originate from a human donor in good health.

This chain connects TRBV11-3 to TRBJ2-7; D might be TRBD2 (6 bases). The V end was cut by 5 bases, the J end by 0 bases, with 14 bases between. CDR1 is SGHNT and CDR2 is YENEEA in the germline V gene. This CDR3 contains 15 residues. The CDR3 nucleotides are TGTGCCAGCAGCCCCGGGGGATCGGGCTCCTACGAGCAGTACTTC. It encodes CASSPGGSGSYEQYF.

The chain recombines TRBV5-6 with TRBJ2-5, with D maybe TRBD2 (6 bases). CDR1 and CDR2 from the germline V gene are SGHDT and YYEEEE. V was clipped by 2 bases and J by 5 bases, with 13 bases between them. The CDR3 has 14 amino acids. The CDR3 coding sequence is TGTGCCAGCAGCTTCGGAGGGCACGGGGAGACCCAGTACTTC. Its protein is CASSFGGHGETQYF.

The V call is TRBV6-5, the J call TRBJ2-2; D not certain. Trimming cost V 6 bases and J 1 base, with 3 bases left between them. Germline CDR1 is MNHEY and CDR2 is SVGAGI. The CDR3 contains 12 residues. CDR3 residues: CASRKNTGELFF. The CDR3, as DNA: TGTGCCAGCAGAAAGAACACCGGGGAGCTGTTTTTT.

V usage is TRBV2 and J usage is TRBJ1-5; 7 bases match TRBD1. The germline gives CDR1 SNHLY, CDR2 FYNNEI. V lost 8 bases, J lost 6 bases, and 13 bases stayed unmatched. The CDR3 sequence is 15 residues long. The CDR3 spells CASRDSLSGGQPQHF. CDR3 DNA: TGTGCCAGCCGGGACAGCCTGAGTGGGGGTCAGCCCCAGCATTTT.

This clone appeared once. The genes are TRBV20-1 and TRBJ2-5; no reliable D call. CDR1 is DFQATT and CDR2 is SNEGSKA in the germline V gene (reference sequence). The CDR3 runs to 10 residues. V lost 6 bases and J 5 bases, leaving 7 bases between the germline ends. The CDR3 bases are TGCAGTGCCAGTGTGGAGACCCAGTACTTC. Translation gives CSASVETQYF.

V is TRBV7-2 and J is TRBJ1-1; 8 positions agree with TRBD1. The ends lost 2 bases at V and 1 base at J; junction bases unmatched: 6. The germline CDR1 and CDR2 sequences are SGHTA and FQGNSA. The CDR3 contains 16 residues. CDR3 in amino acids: CASSLFFGQGNTEAFF. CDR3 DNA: TGTGCCAGCAGCTTATTCTTCGGACAGGGGAACACTGAAGCTTTCTTT.

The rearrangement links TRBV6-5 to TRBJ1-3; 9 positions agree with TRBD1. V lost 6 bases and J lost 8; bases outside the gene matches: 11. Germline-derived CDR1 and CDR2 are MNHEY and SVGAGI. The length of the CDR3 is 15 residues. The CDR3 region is CASRVTGTGLDTIYF. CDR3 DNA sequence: TGTGCCAGCAGGGTAACCGGGACAGGGTTGGACACCATATATTTT.

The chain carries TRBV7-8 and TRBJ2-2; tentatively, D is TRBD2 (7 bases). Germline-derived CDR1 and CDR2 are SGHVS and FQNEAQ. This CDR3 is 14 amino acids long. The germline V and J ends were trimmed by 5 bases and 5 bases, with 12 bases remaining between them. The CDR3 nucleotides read TGTGCCAGCAGCGAGGAGGGGGGGACCGGGGAGCTGTTTTTT. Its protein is CASSEEGGTGELFF.

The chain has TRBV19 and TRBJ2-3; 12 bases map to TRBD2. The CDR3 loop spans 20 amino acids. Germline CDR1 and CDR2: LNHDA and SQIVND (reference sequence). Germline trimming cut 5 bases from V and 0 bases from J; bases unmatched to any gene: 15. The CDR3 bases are TGTGCCAGTAGTGGGCCTCTACTAGCGGGGGGTCATCCTAGCACAGATACGCAGTATTTT. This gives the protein CASSGPLLAGGHPSTDTQYF.

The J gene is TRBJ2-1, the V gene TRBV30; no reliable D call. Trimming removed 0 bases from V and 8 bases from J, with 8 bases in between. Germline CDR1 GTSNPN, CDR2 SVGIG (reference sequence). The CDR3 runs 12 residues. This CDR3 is CAWSVSRDEQFF. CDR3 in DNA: TGTGCCTGGAGTGTAAGCCGGGATGAGCAGTTCTTC.

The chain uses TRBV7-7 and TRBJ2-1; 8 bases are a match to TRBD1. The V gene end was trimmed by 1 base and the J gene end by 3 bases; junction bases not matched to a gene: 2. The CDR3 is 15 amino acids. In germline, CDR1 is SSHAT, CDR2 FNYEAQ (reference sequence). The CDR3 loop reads CASSLGGQGYNEQFF. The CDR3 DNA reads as TGTGCCAGCAGCTTAGGTGGACAGGGCTACAATGAGCAGTTCTTC.

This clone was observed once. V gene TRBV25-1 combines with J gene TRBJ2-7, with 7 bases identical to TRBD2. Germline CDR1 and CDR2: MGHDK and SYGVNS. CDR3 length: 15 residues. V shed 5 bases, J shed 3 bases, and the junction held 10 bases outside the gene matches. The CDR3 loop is CASSSSLGGVYEQYF. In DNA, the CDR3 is TGTGCCAGCAGTTCCTCCTTGGGAGGGGTCTACGAGCAGTACTTC.

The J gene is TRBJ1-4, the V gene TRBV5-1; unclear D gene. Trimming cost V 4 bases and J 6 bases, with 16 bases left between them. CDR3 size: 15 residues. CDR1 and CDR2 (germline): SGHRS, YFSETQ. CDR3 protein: CASSTRNGAYEKLFF. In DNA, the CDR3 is TGCGCCAGCAGCACCCGGAACGGCGCCTATGAAAAACTGTTTTTT.

The CDR3 nucleotides read TGTGCCAGCAGCTTGGGGGTTGCGGGGGATACGCAGTATTTT. As protein: CASSLGVAGDTQYF. V usage is TRBV5-4 and J usage is TRBJ2-3; a possible D gene is TRBD2 (6 bases). The germline gives CDR1 SGHNT, CDR2 YYREEE (reference sequence). The CDR3 is 14 amino acids. Trimming removed 0 bases from V and 6 bases from J, with 11 bases in between. The entire variable domain, with the rest obtained from reference TRBV5-4 and TRBJ2-3, is as follows: ETGVTQSPTHLIKTRGQQVTLRCSSQSGHNTVSWYQQALGQGPQFIFQYYREEENGRGNFPPRFSGLQFPNYSSELNVNALELDDSALYLCASSLGVAGDTQYFGPGTRLTVL.

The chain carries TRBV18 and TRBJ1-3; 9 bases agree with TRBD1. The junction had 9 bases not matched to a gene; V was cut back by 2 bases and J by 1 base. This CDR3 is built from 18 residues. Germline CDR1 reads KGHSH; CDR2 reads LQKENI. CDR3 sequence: CASSPSIPGQGSGNTIYF. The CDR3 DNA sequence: TGTGCCAGCTCACCAAGCATACCGGGACAGGGTTCTGGAAACACCATATATTTT.

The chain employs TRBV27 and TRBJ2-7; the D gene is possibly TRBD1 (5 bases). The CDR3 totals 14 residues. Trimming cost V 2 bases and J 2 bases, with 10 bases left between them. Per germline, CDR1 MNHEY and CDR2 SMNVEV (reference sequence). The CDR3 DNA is TGTGCCAGCAGTTTACATGGGGCGACCTACGAGCAGTACTTC. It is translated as CASSLHGATYEQYF.